The 25 T cell receptor beta chains given below trace back to one sample, sequenced in a study of shared clonotypes between healthy human individuals. Clones were sequenced by immunoSEQ multiplex PCR, and TCRdb holds only the in-frame ones, with some missing. The sample records some 1.5 million clones, around 95% being singletons. The sample taken for sequencing was naive CD4+ T cells sorted from blood. Sample subset: CD45RA+ positively selected. These receptors originate from a man aged 30-40 years in good health.

This clone was picked up one time. The J gene is TRBJ2-7, the V gene TRBV20-1; 10 bases are a match to TRBD2. The CDR3 spans 11 residues. In germline, CDR1 is DFQATT, CDR2 SNEGSKA (reference sequence). V shed 7 bases, J shed 6 bases, and the junction held 3 bases outside the gene matches. This CDR3 is CSGLAGVEQYF. The CDR3 DNA is TGCAGTGGTCTAGCGGGAGTCGAGCAGTACTTC.

This clone was picked up one time. This chain links TRBV9 with TRBJ2-1; D possibly corresponds to TRBD2 (5 bases). Trimming left V 2 bases short and J 2 bases short, with 11 bases between. The CDR3 is 15 residues long. Germline V CDR1 and CDR2: SGDLS, YYNGEE. CDR3 residues: CASSVGRAPYNEQFF. The CDR3 bases are TGTGCCAGCAGCGTCGGGCGGGCACCCTACAATGAGCAGTTCTTC.

The rearrangement uses TRBV11-2 and TRBJ2-7; D perhaps matches TRBD1 (6 bases). Trimming cost V 4 bases and J 7 bases, with 20 bases left between them. Germline V lookup: CDR1 SGHAT, CDR2 FQNNGV. CDR3 length equals 15 residues. The CDR3 nucleotides are TGTGCCAGCAGCTCCTTAGGACAGAAGCCTACTGAGCAGTACTTC. Translation gives CASSSLGQKPTEQYF.

This clone was seen just once. The chain joins TRBV7-6 to TRBJ1-5; 8 bases agree with TRBD1. V gave up 4 bases and J gave up 5 bases; unmatched junction bases: 4. Looked up from germline, CDR1 is SGHVS and CDR2 is FNYEAQ. The CDR3 totals 14 residues. The CDR3, as DNA: TGTGCCAGCAGCTCGGGACAGGCTGATCAGCCCCAGCATTTT. The encoded protein is CASSSGQADQPQHF.

The chain couples TRBV6-6 to TRBJ2-1, with a tentative D call TRBD1 (6 bases). CDR1 and CDR2 from the germline V gene are MNHNY and SVGAGI (reference sequence). V dropped 2 bases and J dropped 5 bases, with 16 bases sitting between them. CDR3 length equals 16 residues. The CDR3 coding sequence is TGTGCCAGCAGTTACCCTTCGGGACAAGGACACAATGAGCAGTTCTTC. As protein: CASSYPSGQGHNEQFF.

This chain links TRBV9 with TRBJ1-5; D unclear. Between the trimmed V and J ends, which lost 0 bases and 3 bases, there was a span of 4 bases. CDR1 and CDR2 from the germline V gene are SGDLS and YYNGEE. The CDR3 is made up of 13 amino acids. The CDR3, as DNA: TGTGCCAGCAGCGTAGCCCTCAATCAGCCCCAGCATTTT. Amino acids: CASSVALNQPQHF.

The rearrangement uses TRBV5-1 and TRBJ2-7; the D is unclear. Trimming left V 0 bases short and J 2 bases short, with 12 bases between. The CDR3 loop spans 15 amino acids. Germline CDR1 reads SGHRS; CDR2 reads YFSETQ. CDR3 region: CASSLASGNPYEQYF. CDR3 in DNA: TGCGCCAGCAGCTTGGCCTCCGGTAATCCCTACGAGCAGTACTTC.

To note about this clone: The sample contains more than one DNA sequence encoding this CDR3. V is TRBV19 and J is TRBJ2-3; D is uncertain. From germline, CDR1 is LNHDA and CDR2 SQIVND (reference sequence). Trimming removed 1 base from V and 2 bases from J, with 1 base in between. The CDR3 sequence is 12 residues long. The CDR3 DNA is TGTGCCAGTAGTATAGCCACAGATACGCAGTATTTT. It codes for CASSIATDTQYF.

The gene calls are TRBV5-1 and TRBJ2-7, with D possibly being TRBD1 (6 bases). The V gene lost 0 bases and the J gene lost 3 bases, with 16 bases spanning the gap. CDR1 is SGHRS, CDR2 YFSETQ, per germline. The CDR3 covers 16 residues. Here the CDR3 DNA reads TGCGCCAGCAGCTTGGCCCCGGACAGAGTTCACTACGAGCAGTACTTC. Translation: CASSLAPDRVHYEQYF.

V usage is TRBV5-4 and J usage is TRBJ2-5; D may be TRBD2 (5 bases). This CDR3 comprises 15 residues. The germline CDR1 and CDR2 sequences are SGHNT and YYREEE (reference sequence). The V end lost 4 bases, the J end lost 1 base, and 14 bases lay between the germline ends. The CDR3 DNA follows: TGTGCCAGCAGCCCGGTAGTCGGAGGCCAAGAGACCCAGTACTTC. Protein: CASSPVVGGQETQYF. Full variable domain (outside the CDR3, taken from reference TRBV5-4 and TRBJ2-5): ETGVTQSPTHLIKTRGQQVTLRCSSQSGHNTVSWYQQALGQGPQFIFQYYREEENGRGNFPPRFSGLQFPNYSSELNVNALELDDSALYLCASSPVVGGQETQYFGPGTRLLVL.

This rearrangement joins TRBV25-1 to TRBJ2-3, with 8 bases that match TRBD1. Trimming cost V 4 bases and J 2 bases; bases outside gene matches: 8. The CDR3 has 16 amino acids. Germline lookup yields CDR1 MGHDK and CDR2 SYGVNS. The CDR3 coding sequence is TGTGCCAGCAGTGTCGGACAGGGAAAAACCACAGATACGCAGTATTTT. Translated: CASSVGQGKTTDTQYF. Using reference TRBV25-1 and TRBJ2-3 for the parts outside the CDR3, the full variable domain is EADIYQTPRYLVIGTGKKITLECSQTMGHDKMYWYQQDPGMELHLIHYSYGVNSTEKGDLSSESTVSRIRTEHFPLTLESARPSHTSQYLCASSVGQGKTTDTQYFGPGTRLTVL.

The rearrangement links TRBV9 to TRBJ2-2; D is ambiguous. Germline loops: CDR1 SGDLS, CDR2 YYNGEE. Trimming took off 3 bases at V and 7 bases at J, with 13 bases between the two ends. The CDR3 runs to 14 residues. The CDR3 DNA is TGTGCCAGCAGCGCAAACACAAATATCGGGGAGCTGTTTTTT. It codes for CASSANTNIGELFF.

The rearrangement uses TRBV18 and TRBJ2-7; 7 nucleotides match TRBD1. Unmatched junction bases numbered 2, after V lost 2 bases and J lost 4 bases. This CDR3 is 13 amino acids long. In germline, CDR1 is KGHSH, CDR2 LQKENI. Written as DNA, the CDR3 is TGTGCCAGCTCACCATGGGACAGTTACGAGCAGTACTTC. It is translated as CASSPWDSYEQYF. The whole variable domain, filled in from reference TRBV18 and TRBJ2-7, reads NAGVMQNPRHLVRRRGQEARLRCSPMKGHSHVYWYRQLPEEGLKFMVYLQKENIIDESGMPKERFSAEFPKEGPSILRIQQVVRGDSAAYFCASSPWDSYEQYFGPGTRLTVT.

This sequence joins TRBV4-3 and TRBJ1-5; D uncertain. The germline CDR1 and CDR2 sequences are LGHNA and YSLEER. V was cut by 2 bases and J by 4 bases, with 15 bases left in between. This CDR3 region has 16 residues. CDR3 sequence reads: CASSQTWLMGNQPQHF. The CDR3 DNA is TGCGCCAGCAGCCAAACATGGCTCATGGGGAATCAGCCCCAGCATTTT.

The chain is built from TRBV28 and TRBJ2-4; no reliable D call. The length of the CDR3 is 11 residues. Deletions cut 7 bases from V and 5 bases from J, with 6 bases between. Germline V CDR1 and CDR2: MDHEN, SYDVKM. As DNA, the CDR3 is TGTGCCAGCAACAAAGAAAACATTCAGTACTTC. Encoded protein: CASNKENIQYF.

The J gene is TRBJ2-1, the V gene TRBV2; 7 nucleotides agree with TRBD2. The V gene's germline CDR1 is SNHLY and CDR2 FYNNEI. V was pared by 4 bases and J by 0 bases, with 12 bases of the junction left unmatched. The CDR3 covers 18 residues. For the CDR3, the DNA is TGTGCCAGCAGTGGTGGGGATACGGGAGGCTTCTCCTACAATGAGCAGTTCTTC. Amino acids: CASSGGDTGGFSYNEQFF.

V gene TRBV6-1 combines with J gene TRBJ2-1; 9 bases agree with TRBD1. Germline CDR1 is MNHNS and CDR2 is SASEGT. The CDR3 is 15 amino acids. Trimming at V came to 6 bases and at J to 8 bases, leaving 11 bases not matched to a gene. CDR3 amino acids: CASRAMGNRGHEQFF. The CDR3 DNA reads as TGTGCCAGCAGAGCGATGGGGAACAGGGGGCATGAGCAGTTCTTC.

About this clone: Other DNA sequences in the same sample also yield this CDR3. V is TRBV28 and J is TRBJ2-7, with D uncertain. From germline, CDR1 is MDHEN and CDR2 SYDVKM. There are 12 residues in the CDR3. Trimming removed 6 bases at V and 3 bases at J, with 9 bases between. The DNA of the CDR3 is TGTGCCAGCAGCTCACAGCTCTACGAGCAGTACTTC. Protein product: CASSSQLYEQYF.

The chain has TRBV5-1 and TRBJ1-3; D is possibly TRBD1 (5 bases). V shed 0 bases and J shed 6 bases, with 10 bases lying between them. Per the germline V gene, CDR1 is SGHRS and CDR2 is YFSETQ. This CDR3 is built from 14 residues. DNA of the CDR3: TGCGCCAGCAGCTTGGGCAGGGTCGAAAACACCATATATTTT. It yields the protein CASSLGRVENTIYF.

V gene TRBV9 combines with J gene TRBJ1-4, with D unclear. The CDR3 consists of 14 residues. V lost 0 bases, J lost 2 bases, and 5 bases lay in between. Germline CDR1 SGDLS, CDR2 YYNGEE. The chain's CDR3 is CASSVVPTNEKLFF. The CDR3 region has the DNA TGTGCCAGCAGCGTAGTTCCCACTAATGAAAAACTGTTTTTT.

The V call is TRBV7-6, the J call TRBJ1-5; D is unresolved. This CDR3 comprises 19 residues. Germline CDR1 is SGHVS and CDR2 is FNYEAQ. V shed 1 base and J shed 4 bases, with 23 bases lying between them. As DNA, the CDR3 is TGTGCCAGCAGCTTAGTGGCCCCTGGCCCCAAATTCTTAAATCAGCCCCAGCATTTT. Translating gives CASSLVAPGPKFLNQPQHF.

V gene TRBV9 combines with J gene TRBJ1-2, with D uncertain. The V gene's germline CDR1 is SGDLS and CDR2 YYNGEE. This CDR3 spans 14 amino acids. The V and J ends lost 4 bases and 6 bases respectively, with 16 bases between them. CDR3 residues: CASSPPGATNGYTF. CDR3 bases: TGTGCCAGCAGCCCGCCGGGAGCAACTAATGGCTACACCTTC.

V gene TRBV5-5 combines with J gene TRBJ1-4; tentatively, D is TRBD1 (5 bases). This CDR3 contains 15 residues. CDR1 and CDR2 (germline): SGHKS, YYEKEE (reference sequence). Trimming took off 0 bases at V and 8 bases at J, with 14 bases between the two ends. The DNA for the CDR3 is TGTGCCAGCAGCTTGGCCACCGGGGCCGGGGAAAAACTGTTTTTT. Translated: CASSLATGAGEKLFF.

The rearrangement links TRBV28 to TRBJ1-1; 10 nucleotides match TRBD1. V was pared by 3 bases and J by 4 bases, with 11 bases of the junction left unmatched. From germline, CDR1 is MDHEN and CDR2 SYDVKM. The CDR3 has 17 amino acids. DNA of the CDR3: TGTGCCAGCAGTTTTAGCCATTCGACAGGGGGCGGCACTGAAGCTTTCTTT. Translated: CASSFSHSTGGGTEAFF.

The V and J genes are TRBV4-3 and TRBJ2-3; 9 nucleotides match TRBD2. The CDR3 length is 17 residues. J was trimmed by 2 bases and V by 3 bases; bases with no gene match: 9. The germline V gene encodes CDR1 LGHNA and CDR2 YSLEER. As DNA, the CDR3 is TGCGCCAGCAGCCAGACAGGGAGGACTAGCGCCACAGATACGCAGTATTTT. Amino acids: CASSQTGRTSATDTQYF.